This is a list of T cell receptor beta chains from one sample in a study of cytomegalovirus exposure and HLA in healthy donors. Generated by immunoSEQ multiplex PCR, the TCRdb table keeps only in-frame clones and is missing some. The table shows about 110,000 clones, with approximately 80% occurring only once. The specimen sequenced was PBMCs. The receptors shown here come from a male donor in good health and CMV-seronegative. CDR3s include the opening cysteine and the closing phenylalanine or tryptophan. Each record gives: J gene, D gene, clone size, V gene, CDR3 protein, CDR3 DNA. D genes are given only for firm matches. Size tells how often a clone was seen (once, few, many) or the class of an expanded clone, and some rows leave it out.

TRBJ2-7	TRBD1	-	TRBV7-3	CASSLTGTANYEQYF	TGTGCCAGCAGCTTGACCGGGACAGCTAACTACGAGCAGTACTTC
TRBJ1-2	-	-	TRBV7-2	CASSSPGTVGGYTF	TGTGCCAGCAGCTCTCCCGGAACAGTAGGCGGCTACACCTTC
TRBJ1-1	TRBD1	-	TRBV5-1	CASSSLGDSSNTEAFF	TGCGCCAGCAGCTCCCTAGGGGACAGTTCGAACACTGAAGCTTTCTTT
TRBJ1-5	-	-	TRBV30	CAWKKGVNQPQHF	TGTGCCTGGAAAAAAGGGGTCAATCAGCCCCAGCATTTT
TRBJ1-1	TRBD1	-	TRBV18	CASSPPAGGSAEAFF	TGTGCCAGCTCACCACCGGCAGGGGGTAGCGCTGAAGCTTTCTTT
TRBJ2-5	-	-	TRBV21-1	CASSNLASPGNQYF	TGTGCCAGCAGCAACTTGGCTTCGCCAGGGAACCAGTACTTC
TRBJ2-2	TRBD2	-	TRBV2	CASSVGLARTGELFF	TGTGCCAGCAGTGTGGGACTAGCTCGTACCGGGGAGCTGTTTTTT
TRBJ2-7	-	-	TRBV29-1	CSARDTNSYEQYF	TGCAGCGCGAGGGACACCAACTCCTACGAGCAGTACTTC
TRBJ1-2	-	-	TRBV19	CASRPPPGLKSSNYGYTF	TGTGCCAGTAGACCGCCCCCGGGACTGAAATCATCTAACTATGGCTACACCTTC
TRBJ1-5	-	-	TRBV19	CASSFQGYSNQPQHF	TGTGCCAGTAGTTTTCAGGGATATAGCAATCAGCCCCAGCATTTT
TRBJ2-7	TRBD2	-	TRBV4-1	CASSQVPGLAGSFYEQYF	TGCGCCAGCAGCCAAGTCCCGGGACTAGCGGGATCCTTCTACGAGCAGTACTTC
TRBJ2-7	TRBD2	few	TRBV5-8	CASSFRTSGSYEQYF	TGTGCCAGCAGCTTTAGGACTAGCGGGAGCTACGAGCAGTACTTC
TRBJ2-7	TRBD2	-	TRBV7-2	CASSFWRESGEQYF	TGTGCCAGCAGCTTCTGGCGGGAGTCTGGCGAGCAGTACTTC
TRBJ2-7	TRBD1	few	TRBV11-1	CASSLSGTGVEQYF	TGTGCCAGCAGCTTAAGTGGGACAGGGGTCGAGCAGTACTTC
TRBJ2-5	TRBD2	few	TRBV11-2	CASSQRSLAGPETQYF	TGTGCCAGCAGCCAGAGGTCCCTAGCGGGACCAGAGACCCAGTACTTC
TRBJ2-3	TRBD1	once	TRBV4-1	CASSQDGDRGDTQYF	TGCGCCAGCAGCCAAGACGGAGACAGGGGCGATACGCAGTATTTT